This T cell receptor beta chain stems from a study of PD-1 blockade in classical Hodgkin lymphoma. Worth noting for this clone: Its specificity is not known.

With no exception, relapse followed autologous stem cell transplantation in all patients, and brentuximab vedotin exposure varied. Best response was recorded as complete response, partial response or progressive disease. Germline V gives CDR1 MNHNY, CDR2 SVGAGI (reference sequence). Unmatched junction bases numbered 7, after V lost 5 bases and J lost 1 base. CDR3 length: 15 amino acids. The study, taken as a whole, reports: Nivolumab initiation under 1 year post-ASCT meant exclusion.

Generated by immunoSEQ multiplex PCR, the TCRdb table keeps only in-frame clones and is missing some. Counted here are approximately 41,000 clones, about 85% occurring once; the ten biggest clones make up 5.5%. This chain connects TRBV6-6 to TRBJ1-1; TRBD1 agrees at 7 bases. Sequenced material: peripheral blood mononuclear cells (PBMCs), taken before the second cycle of nivolumab. The sequence derives from a human donor with classical Hodgkin lymphoma. This CDR3 reads CASSITGQRNTEAFF. CDR3 in DNA: TGTGCCAGCAGTATAACGGGACAGAGGAACACTGAAGCTTTCTTT.